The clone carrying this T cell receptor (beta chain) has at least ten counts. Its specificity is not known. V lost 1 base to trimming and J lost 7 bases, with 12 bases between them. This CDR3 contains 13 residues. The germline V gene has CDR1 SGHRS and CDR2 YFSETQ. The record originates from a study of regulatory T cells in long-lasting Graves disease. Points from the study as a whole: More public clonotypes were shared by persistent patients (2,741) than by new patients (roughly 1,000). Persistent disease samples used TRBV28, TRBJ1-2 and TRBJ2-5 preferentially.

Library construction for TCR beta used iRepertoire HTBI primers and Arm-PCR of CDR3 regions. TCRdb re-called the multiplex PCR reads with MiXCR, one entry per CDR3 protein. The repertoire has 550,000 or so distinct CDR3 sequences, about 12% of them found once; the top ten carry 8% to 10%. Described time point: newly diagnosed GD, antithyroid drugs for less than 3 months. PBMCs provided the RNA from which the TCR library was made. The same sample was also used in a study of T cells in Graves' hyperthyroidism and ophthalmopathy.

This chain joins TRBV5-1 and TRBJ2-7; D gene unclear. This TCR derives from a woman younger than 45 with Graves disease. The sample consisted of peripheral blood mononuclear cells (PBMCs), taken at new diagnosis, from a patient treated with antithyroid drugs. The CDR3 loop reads CASSLRAWGEQYF. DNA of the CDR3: TGCGCCAGCAGCTTGCGGGCTTGGGGAGAGCAGTACTTC. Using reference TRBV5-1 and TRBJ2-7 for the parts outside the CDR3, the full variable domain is KAGVTQTPRYLIKTRGQQVTLSCSPISGHRSVSWYQQTPGQGLQFLFEYFSETQRNKGNFPGRFSGRQFSNSRSEMNVSTLELGDSALYLCASSLRAWGEQYFGPGTRLTVT.